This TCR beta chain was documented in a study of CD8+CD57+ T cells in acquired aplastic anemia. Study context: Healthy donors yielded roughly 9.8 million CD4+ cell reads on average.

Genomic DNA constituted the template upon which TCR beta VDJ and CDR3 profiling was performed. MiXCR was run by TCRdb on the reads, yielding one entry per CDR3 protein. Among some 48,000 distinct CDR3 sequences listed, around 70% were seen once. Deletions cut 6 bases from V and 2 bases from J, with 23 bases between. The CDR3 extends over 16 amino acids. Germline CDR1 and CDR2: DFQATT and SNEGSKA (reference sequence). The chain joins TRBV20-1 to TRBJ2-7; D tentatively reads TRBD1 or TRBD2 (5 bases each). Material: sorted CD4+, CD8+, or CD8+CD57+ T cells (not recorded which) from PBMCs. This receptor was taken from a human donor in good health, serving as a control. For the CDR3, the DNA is TGCAGTGCCATCTCGCACTGGCAGGGAGAGACCTACGAGCAGTACTTC. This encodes CSAISHWQGETYEQYF.